This TCR beta chain originates from a study of blood T cell repertoires in COVID-19. On the study more broadly: The samples span acute and convalescent COVID-19 from the United States, Italy and Spain.

The CDR3 consists of 14 residues. The germline V gene encodes CDR1 SGHAT and CDR2 FQNNGV. V shed 5 bases and J 5 bases; nucleotides not matched to a gene: 9. Using immunoSEQ multiplex PCR, the repertoire was profiled, and TCRdb retains in-frame clones only, with some absent. The sample comprises 250,000 to 400,000 clones, approximately 87% of which are singletons, and about 5.4% rests with the top ten. Among Cohort 3 donors, those recovered had two negative PCRs, clearance, or symptom resolution. The sample consisted of PBMCs or T cells enriched from blood (not recorded which). The V and J genes are TRBV11-2 and TRBJ2-7, with TRBD1 matching over 7 bases. This clonotype was obtained from a woman younger than 45 who had recovered from COVID-19. The CDR3 reads CASSRQGYGDEQYF. The CDR3 DNA follows: TGTGCCAGCAGCCGACAGGGTTACGGGGACGAGCAGTACTTC.